This is a list of T cell receptor beta chains from one sample in a study of blood T cell repertoires in COVID-19. Sequenced by immunoSEQ multiplex PCR; TCRdb stores in-frame clones only, minus some. The sample carries hundreds of thousands of clones, 80% to 90% recorded once. Sequencing input: PBMCs or T cells enriched from blood (not recorded which). These receptors were collected from a man aged 40-55 years who had recovered from COVID-19. The CDR3 runs from the conserved cysteine through the conserved F or W. Fields, in order: clone size, D gene, V gene, J gene, CDR3 length, CDR3 protein, CDR3 DNA. A D gene is named only where the DNA matches it firmly. Size is omitted from some rows. Given values are once, few, many or a class for expanded clones.

>-|TRBD2|TRBV14|TRBJ2-1|15
CASSQTLSGGEEQFF
TGTGCCAGCAGCCAGACACTTAGCGGGGGTGAAGAGCAGTTCTTC
>-|-|TRBV28|TRBJ2-1|13
CASSSLTFGEQFF
TGTGCCAGCAGTTCTCTTACTTTCGGTGAGCAGTTCTTC
>-|-|TRBV7-8|TRBJ2-3|15
CASSAPWGGTDTQYF
TGTGCCAGCAGCGCCCCATGGGGGGGCACAGATACGCAGTATTTT
>-|-|TRBV14|TRBJ1-2|12
CASSPTGYGYTF
TGTGCCAGCAGCCCTACAGGTTATGGCTACACCTTC
>-|-|TRBV28|TRBJ2-7|18
CASSFPSPMRDARLEQYF
TGTGCCAGCAGTTTCCCTAGCCCCATGCGGGATGCCCGGCTGGAGCAGTACTTC
>once|-|TRBV3-1/TRBV3-2|TRBJ1-5|13
CASSIRGNQPQHF
TGTGCCAGCAGCATCCGGGGTAATCAGCCCCAGCATTTT
>-|TRBD1|TRBV6-1|TRBJ2-7|14
CASSETGGKYEQYF
TGTGCCAGCAGTGAAACAGGGGGAAAGTACGAGCAGTACTTC
>-|-|TRBV7-8|TRBJ1-2|16
CASSSRLIQQGHGYTF
TGTGCCAGCAGCTCCCGACTTATCCAACAGGGTCACGGCTACACCTTC
>-|-|TRBV20-1|TRBJ2-1|11
CSASGNGEQFF
TGCAGTGCTAGCGGGAACGGTGAGCAGTTCTTC
>-|TRBD1|TRBV15|TRBJ2-1|17
CATSRDTGQGVYNEQFF
TGTGCCACCAGCAGAGATACTGGACAGGGGGTATACAATGAGCAGTTCTTC
>-|-|TRBV12-5|TRBJ1-1|13
CASGLQGNTEAFF
TGTGCTAGTGGTCTACAGGGAAACACTGAAGCTTTCTTT
>-|TRBD2|TRBV25-1|TRBJ2-7|14
CASSDERGIYEQYF
TGTGCCAGCAGTGATGAGCGGGGCATCTACGAGCAGTACTTC
>-|TRBD2|TRBV18|TRBJ2-5|15
CASSPPGLAKETQYF
TGTGCCAGCTCACCTCCCGGACTAGCTAAAGAGACCCAGTACTTC
>once|TRBD2|TRBV28|TRBJ2-1|15
CASNLLAGGGNEQFF
TGTGCCAGCAACCTACTAGCGGGAGGGGGAAATGAGCAGTTCTTC
>-|-|TRBV11-3|TRBJ1-1|14
CASSLGGSNTEAFF
TGTGCCAGCAGCTTGGGGGGGTCTAACACTGAAGCTTTCTTT
>once|TRBD1|TRBV14|TRBJ1-6|15
CASSQQGARNSPLHF
TGTGCCAGCAGCCAGCAGGGGGCAAGGAATTCACCCCTCCACTTT
>-|TRBD2|TRBV6-1|TRBJ2-7|14
CASSDVTSGYEQYF
TGTGCCAGCAGTGACGTCACTAGCGGCTACGAGCAGTACTTC
>few|-|TRBV3-1/TRBV3-2|TRBJ1-2|12
CASSQEGWTADF
TGTGCCAGCAGCCAAGAAGGGTGGACAGCCGACTTC
>-|-|TRBV27|TRBJ1-1|14
CASSLLQGSTEAFF
TGTGCCAGCAGTTTACTACAGGGAAGCACTGAAGCTTTCTTT
>-|-|TRBV11-2|TRBJ2-5|13
CASRRLDGETQYF
TGTGCCAGCAGGCGACTGGATGGAGAGACCCAGTACTTC
>-|TRBD1|TRBV11-2|TRBJ2-2|17
CASSDRGREARTGELFF
TGTGCCAGCAGCGACAGGGGGCGGGAGGCCAGGACCGGGGAGCTGTTTTTT
>-|-|TRBV5-1|TRBJ1-1|13
CASSLAADTEAFF
TGCGCCAGCAGCTTGGCGGCGGATACTGAAGCTTTCTTT
>-|TRBD2|TRBV23-1|TRBJ2-1|18
CASSQRTSGRPPQCEQFF
TGCGCCAGCAGTCAGAGGACTAGCGGGAGGCCCCCACAATGTGAGCAGTTCTTC
>-|TRBD2|TRBV28|TRBJ2-1|15
CASSFSSGGHNEQFF
TGTGCCAGCAGTTTCTCTAGCGGCGGACACAATGAGCAGTTCTTC